The 22 T cell receptor beta chains in this list originate from one sample, sequenced in a study of T-cell memory formation after mild COVID-19. Each CDR3 protein is one row after TCRdb ran MiXCR on the 5' RACE reads. The sample lists 180,000 or so distinct CDR3 sequences, roughly 12% seen once, with roughly 3.8% in the top ten. Sequencing used PBMCs or a T cell subset sorted from them (not recorded which). All receptors come from a man aged 18-30 years who had mild COVID-19 (a few samples of this study predate the infection). Cell type and time point are not known.

This chain connects TRBV6-2 or TRBV6-3 to TRBJ1-5; perhaps TRBD1 as D (6 bases). With 6 bases removed from V and 8 bases from J, the gap between germline ends came to 8 bases. This CDR3 has 11 residues. Germline V lookup: CDR1 MNHEY, CDR2 SVGEGT. The CDR3 spells CASSQGKPQHF. In nucleotides, the CDR3 is TGTGCCAGCAGCCAGGGGAAGCCCCAGCATTTT.

This clonotype was detected only a few times. V gene TRBV12-3 or TRBV12-4 combines with J gene TRBJ2-1, with TRBD2 as a possible D gene (5 bases). The V end lost 3 bases, the J end lost 9 bases, and 24 bases lay between the germline ends. This CDR3 comprises 17 residues. The CDR3 spells CASSFSPGGPLGREQFF. In DNA, the CDR3 is TGTGCCAGCAGTTTCTCGCCGGGCGGGCCCCTAGGTCGTGAGCAGTTCTTC.

Only a few counts were recorded for this clonotype. This sequence joins TRBV7-3 and TRBJ2-7; no reliable D call. The CDR3 is 17 residues long. Germline values: CDR1 SGHTA, CDR2 FQGTGA. The ends were cut back, 0 bases at V and 4 bases at J, with 19 bases in the middle. For the CDR3, the DNA is TGTGCCAGCAGCTTAACGAGGATGGAAGCCGGTGGATACGAGCAGTACTTC. Its protein product is CASSLTRMEAGGYEQYF.

This clonotype was seen a few times. The V call is TRBV7-2, the J call TRBJ1-2; D unclear. Trimming shortened V by 5 bases and J by 8 bases, and 15 bases separated the two germline ends. Germline V gives CDR1 SGHTA, CDR2 FQGNSA. The CDR3 is 13 amino acids. The CDR3 loop reads CASSLGLSRGYTF. CDR3 sequence (DNA): TGTGCCAGCAGCCTCGGACTGAGTCGAGGCTACACCTTC.

This clonotype has a handful of counts. DNA of the CDR3: TGCAGCGTTGATCTATTCAACATTCAGTACTTC. Its protein is CSVDLFNIQYF. The V and J genes are TRBV29-1 and TRBJ2-4; D ambiguous. The CDR3 sequence is 11 residues long. Germline V gives CDR1 SQVTM, CDR2 ANQGSEA. Trimming took off 3 bases at V and 7 bases at J, with 7 bases between the two ends.

In the case of this clonotype: This is likely a read error, given that the CDR3 carries no conserved phenylalanine or tryptophan at its end. V usage is TRBV6-5 and J usage is TRBJ2-3, with TRBD1 matching 7 bases. CDR3 length: 14 amino acids. Germline V gene sequence: CDR1 MNHEY, CDR2 SVGAGI. The CDR3 region has the DNA TGCGCCAGCAGGCCGGGACAGACTTGGAATACGCAGTATTTG. Its protein is CASRPGQTWNTQYL.

This clonotype was observed a few times. The rearrangement links TRBV7-9 to TRBJ2-3; 8 nucleotides agree with TRBD2. Germline CDR1 and CDR2: SEHNR and FQNEAQ (reference sequence). Trimming at V came to 7 bases and at J to 5 bases, leaving 20 bases not matched to a gene. This CDR3 region has 18 residues. The CDR3 reads CASTPGGGAGAVIDTQYF. CDR3 DNA sequence: TGTGCCAGCACCCCAGGAGGAGGAGCGGGGGCCGTCATAGATACGCAGTATTTT. The full variable domain, completed using reference TRBV7-9 and TRBJ2-3, is DTGVSQNPRHKITKRGQNVTFRCDPISEHNRLYWYRQTLGQGPEFLTYFQNEAQLEKSRLLSDRFSAERPKGSFSTLEIQRTEQGDSAMYLCASTPGGGAGAVIDTQYFGPGTRLTVL.

This clonotype was observed a few times. The J gene is TRBJ1-1, the V gene TRBV4-2, with 8 bases aligning to TRBD1. The CDR3 runs 14 residues. CDR1 and CDR2 from the germline V gene are LGHNA and YNFKEQ. V lost 5 bases, J lost 4 bases, and 6 bases stayed unmatched. CDR3 coding DNA: TGTGCCAGCAGCGACAGGGGAGCCGGCACTGAAGCTTTCTTT. Encoded protein: CASSDRGAGTEAFF.

This rearrangement joins TRBV12-3 or TRBV12-4 to TRBJ1-1, with D unclear. The CDR3 covers 12 residues. Trimming stripped 1 base from V and 11 bases from J, with 11 bases between. The DNA for the CDR3 is TGTGCCAGCAGTTTAGGGAGGGTTGGCGCTTTCTTT. This sequence encodes CASSLGRVGAFF.

The rearrangement links TRBV18 to TRBJ1-1; a possible D gene is TRBD1 (6 bases). The CDR3 extends over 16 amino acids. V gave up 2 bases and J gave up 3 bases, with 16 bases separating them. Germline CDR1 and CDR2: KGHSH and LQKENI. The CDR3: CASSPSWAGVYTEAFF. CDR3 coding DNA: TGTGCCAGCTCACCATCGTGGGCAGGGGTGTACACTGAAGCTTTCTTT. The complete variable domain, with remaining parts taken from reference TRBV18 and TRBJ1-1, reads NAGVMQNPRHLVRRRGQEARLRCSPMKGHSHVYWYRQLPEEGLKFMVYLQKENIIDESGMPKERFSAEFPKEGPSILRIQQVVRGDSAAYFCASSPSWAGVYTEAFFGQGTRLTVV.

The V gene is TRBV6-5, the J gene TRBJ2-1; D perhaps matches TRBD2 (6 bases). CDR1 and CDR2 from the germline V gene are MNHEY and SVGAGI. The V gene lost 0 bases and the J gene lost 9 bases, with 18 bases spanning the gap. The CDR3 has 16 residues. CDR3 in DNA: TGTGCCAGCAGTTACTCGTTAGATCCAGCGGGTGCTGAGCAGTTCTTC. This encodes CASSYSLDPAGAEQFF.

The rearrangement links TRBV29-1 to TRBJ2-3; 8 bases are shared with TRBD2. CDR3 length equals 13 residues. The germline V gene has CDR1 SQVTM and CDR2 ANQGSEA. V shed 7 bases, J shed 2 bases, and the junction held 5 bases outside the gene matches. CDR3 residues: CSAPGGNTDTQYF. The CDR3 region has the DNA TGCAGCGCCCCGGGGGGGAACACAGATACGCAGTATTTT.

This clonotype has a count of ten or more. The rearrangement joins TRBV20-1 to TRBJ2-7; D unresolved. V was shortened by 2 bases and J by 3 bases, with 5 bases between the two germline ends. The germline CDR1 and CDR2 sequences are DFQATT and SNEGSKA (reference sequence). CDR3 length: 11 amino acids. The CDR3: CSARSGYEQYV. The CDR3 DNA reads as TGCAGTGCTAGATCCGGCTACGAGCAGTACGTC.

The chain uses TRBV12-3 or TRBV12-4 and TRBJ1-1; 8 bases align to TRBD1. With 6 bases clipped from V and 3 bases from J, the junction kept 6 bases outside the gene matches. The CDR3 has 14 residues. The CDR3 is CASRWGQAYTEAFF. The CDR3 nucleotides are TGTGCCAGCAGATGGGGACAGGCCTACACTGAAGCTTTCTTT.

The gene calls are TRBV20-1 and TRBJ1-5, with D unresolved. V was trimmed by 5 bases and J by 0 bases, leaving 8 bases between them. The CDR3 has 13 residues. The germline CDR1 and CDR2 sequences are DFQATT and SNEGSKA (reference sequence). CDR3 protein: CSAPLTSNQPQHF. Written as DNA, the CDR3 is TGCAGTGCTCCCTTGACTAGCAATCAGCCCCAGCATTTT.

This rearrangement joins TRBV7-2 to TRBJ2-5, with D tentatively TRBD1 or TRBD2 (5 bases each). Looked up from germline, CDR1 is SGHTA and CDR2 is FQGNSA. Trimming removed 0 bases at V and 0 bases at J, with 17 bases between. This CDR3 has 18 amino acids. This CDR3 is CASSLASGGTSYQETQYF. The CDR3 coding sequence is TGTGCCAGCAGCTTAGCATCTGGGGGAACCTCCTACCAAGAGACCCAGTACTTC.

This clonotype turned up a few times. This chain uses TRBV6-6 with TRBJ2-7; the match to TRBD2 covers 9 bases. This CDR3 has 17 residues. The trim removed 5 bases at V and 1 base at J, leaving 12 bases unmatched. In germline, CDR1 is MNHNY, CDR2 SVGAGI (reference sequence). The CDR3 loop is CASSQPGRTSASYEQYF. CDR3 coding DNA: TGTGCCAGCAGTCAACCTGGTAGGACTAGCGCTTCCTACGAGCAGTACTTC.

The CDR3 here is CASSYRSSGGQEDTQYF. The CDR3 coding sequence is TGTGCCAGCAGTTACAGGTCTAGCGGGGGGCAGGAAGATACGCAGTATTTT. The gene calls are TRBV6-2 or TRBV6-3 and TRBJ2-3; 11 bases agree with TRBD2. V lost 2 bases, J lost 5 bases, and 9 bases stayed unmatched. There are 17 residues in the CDR3. Germline V lookup: CDR1 MNHEY, CDR2 SVGEGT.

This clonotype was observed a handful of times. The V call is TRBV12-3 or TRBV12-4, the J call TRBJ2-3; TRBD1 might be the D (6 bases). This CDR3 has 13 residues. Trimming shortened V by 3 bases and J by 6 bases, and 10 bases separated the two germline ends. The CDR3 bases are TGTGCCAGCAGTTTTGGGGGCGGGGATACGCAGTATTTT. Its protein is CASSFGGGDTQYF.

This rearrangement joins TRBV3-2 to TRBJ1-5; TRBD1 was called by the table and not checked on the DNA. TRBV3-2 is flagged as a pseudogene. The length of the CDR3 is 16 residues. The CDR3 DNA follows: TGTGCCAGCAGCCCCGACAGCATCAGGGAAAATCAGCCCCAGCATTTT. Translation: CASSPDSIRENQPQHF.

The V and J genes are TRBV12-3 or TRBV12-4 and TRBJ2-3, with D maybe TRBD2 (6 bases). This CDR3 contains 12 residues. Trimming stripped 3 bases from V and 7 bases from J, with 8 bases between. The CDR3 protein is CASSLAGYTQYF. The CDR3 DNA follows: TGTGCCAGCAGTTTGGCGGGGTATACGCAGTATTTT.

This clonotype was seen a few times. The V and J genes are TRBV11-2 and TRBJ2-3, with TRBD2 matching over 11 bases. The V gene's germline CDR1 is SGHAT and CDR2 FQNNGV. CDR3 length: 16 amino acids. The junction had 3 bases not matched to a gene; V was cut back by 2 bases and J by 2 bases. The CDR3 DNA reads TGTGCCAGCAGCTTACTAGCGGGGGGAACCACAGATACGCAGTATTTT. It codes for CASSLLAGGTTDTQYF.